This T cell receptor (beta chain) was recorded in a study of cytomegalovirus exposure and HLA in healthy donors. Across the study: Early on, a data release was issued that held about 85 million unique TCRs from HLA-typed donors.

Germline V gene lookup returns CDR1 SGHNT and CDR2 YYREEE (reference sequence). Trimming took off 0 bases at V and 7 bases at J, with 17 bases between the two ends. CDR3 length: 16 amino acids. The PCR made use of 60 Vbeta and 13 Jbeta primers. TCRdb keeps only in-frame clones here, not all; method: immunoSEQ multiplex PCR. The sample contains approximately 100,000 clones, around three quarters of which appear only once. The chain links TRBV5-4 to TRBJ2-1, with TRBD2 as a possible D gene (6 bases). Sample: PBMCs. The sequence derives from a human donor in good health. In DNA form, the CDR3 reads TGTGCCAGCAGCTTGGAATTCGGGGGAGGAGGTAATGAGCAGTTCTTC. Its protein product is CASSLEFGGGGNEQFF. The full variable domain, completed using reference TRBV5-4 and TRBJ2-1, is ETGVTQSPTHLIKTRGQQVTLRCSSQSGHNTVSWYQQALGQGPQFIFQYYREEENGRGNFPPRFSGLQFPNYSSELNVNALELDDSALYLCASSLEFGGGGNEQFFGPGTRLTVL.